This T cell receptor (beta chain) was documented in a study of vaccination effects on CD4 cells after COVID-19. CD4+ T cells specific for antigen were expanded with viral peptide pools by the ViraFEST assay before sequencing. Between days 10 and 11 of culture, CD4+ T cells were separated out. Two-dose vaccination with either BNT162b2 or mRNA-1273 was given to the participants. Vaccinated participants had no history of SARS-CoV-2 infection and tested negative for nucleocapsid antibodies. Days 3 and 7 were when half the medium was replaced with IL-2 medium. Sequenced by immunoSEQ multiplex PCR; TCRdb stores in-frame clones only, minus some. Here the sample spans tens of thousands of clones, approximately 81% being singletons. In regard to this clone: The antigen is undetermined.

V dropped 6 bases and J dropped 8 bases, with 22 bases sitting between them. Germline assignment: CDR1 MNHEY and CDR2 SVGEGT. The CDR3 contains 15 residues. The sequencing here drew on CD4+ T cells from PBMCs cultured with HCoV-229E spike peptides, taken after COVID-19 vaccination. This receptor was obtained from a human donor who received a COVID-19 vaccine. V is TRBV6-2 or TRBV6-3 and J is TRBJ1-2; D is unclear. The chain's CDR3 is CASSPPTGRRQGYTF. CDR3 DNA: TGTGCCAGCAGCCCTCCTACCGGGAGGAGGCAAGGCTACACCTTC.